This TCR beta chain was sequenced during a study of CD8 T cells in Susac syndrome. Study information: At blood draw, Susac syndrome patients were therapy-naive, on corticosteroids, or on intravenous immunoglobulin alone.

Random hexamers were used to reverse transcribe about 0.5 to 1 ug of RNA. TCRdb redid the calling of the immunoSEQ multiplex PCR reads with MiXCR, one entry per CDR3 protein. The repertoire holds hundreds of thousands of distinct CDR3 sequences, with 96% as singletons. Worth noting for this clonotype: Its antigen is currently unknown.

Notes on the study in general: The study admitted that it had a relatively small number of individuals in its TCR sequencing and HLA analysis.

Sequencing was done on a sample of CD4+ T cells from PBMCs. This receptor was obtained from a human donor with Susac syndrome.

CDR3 DNA sequence: TGTGCCAGCAGTGAATCTCCGGGGTCAGTAATTGGGGCCAACGTCCTGACTTTC. Translation: CASSESPGSVIGANVLTF. The chain joins TRBV25-1 to TRBJ2-6; tentatively, D is TRBD2 (5 bases). V was trimmed by 1 base and J by 3 bases, leaving 16 bases between them. CDR3 length: 18 residues. Looked up from germline, CDR1 is MGHDK and CDR2 is SYGVNS.